These T cell receptor beta chains were read from a single sample in a study of regulatory T cells in long-lasting Graves disease. One entry per CDR3 protein results from TCRdb running MiXCR on the multiplex PCR reads. The data hold hundreds of thousands of distinct CDR3 sequences, with 9.5% to 15% observed a single time. These data were also filed under a second study, of T cells in Graves' hyperthyroidism and ophthalmopathy.

The material sequenced was peripheral blood mononuclear cells (PBMCs), taken at new diagnosis, from a patient treated with antithyroid drugs. The receptors were sampled from a woman aged 30 to 39 with Graves disease. Each CDR3 is given with its conserved first and last residue. The D gene is left open where the match is weak. Clone size appears in some rows only: once, few, many, or a class for an expanded clone.

j_call | v_call | d_call | clone_size | cdr3_aa | cdr3_nt
TRBJ1-1 | TRBV5-1 | TRBD1 | many | CASSSTGTGVMNTEAFF | TGCGCCAGCAGCTCCACGGGGACAGGGGTCATGAACACTGAAGCTTTCTTT
TRBJ1-1 | TRBV15 | . | few | CATCTPALGTEAFF | TGTGCCACTTGTACCCCAGCCTTGGGCACTGAAGCTTTCTTT
TRBJ2-3 | TRBV6-1 | . | few | CATGLWPDTQYF | TGTGCCACCGGACTCTGGCCAGATACGCAGTATTTT
TRBJ2-5 | TRBV12-3/TRBV12-4 | . | . | CASSFTGRRETQYF | TGTGCCAGCAGTTTTACAGGGAGGAGAGAGACCCAGTACTTC
TRBJ2-3 | TRBV19 | TRBD2 | few | CASSSGRRGTDTQYF | TGTGCCAGTAGTTCCGGGAGGCGGGGCACAGATACGCAGTATTTT
TRBJ2-7 | TRBV5-6 | . | . | CASSLLDKIYEQYF | TGTGCCAGCAGCTTGTTAGACAAGATCTACGAGCAGTACTTC
TRBJ2-7 | TRBV6-1 | TRBD2 | few | CASREGLAGGPQYF | TGTGCCAGCAGAGAGGGACTAGCGGGAGGACCGCAGTACTTC
TRBJ1-1 | TRBV18 | . | . | CASSPDSGTEAFF | TGTGCCAGCTCACCAGACTCTGGCACTGAAGCTTTCTTT
TRBJ1-2 | TRBV2 | . | many | CASSEGARYTF | TGTGCCAGCAGTGAGGGGGCTCGCTACACCTTC
TRBJ2-5 | TRBV13 | TRBD2 | many | CASSASSGTSGSSETQYF | TGTGCCAGCAGCGCCTCCTCCGGGACTAGCGGGAGTTCGGAGACCCAGTACTTC
TRBJ2-1 | TRBV4-1 | . | . | CASSQEGYHPLYNEQFF | TGCGCCAGCAGCCAAGAGGGGTACCACCCTCTCTACAATGAGCAGTTCTTC
TRBJ1-4 | TRBV18 | . | . | CASSPTGSDMKLFF | TGTGCCAGCTCACCTACGGGATCCGATATGAAACTGTTTTTT
TRBJ2-2 | TRBV20-1 | . | . | CSARSTGTGELFF | TGCAGTGCTAGGTCGACAGGCACCGGGGAGCTGTTTTTT
TRBJ2-5 | TRBV5-4 | TRBD1 | . | CASSRTGMVEETQYF | TGTGCCAGCAGCCGGACAGGGATGGTGGAGGAGACCCAGTACTTC
TRBJ2-1 | TRBV28 | TRBD2 | many | CASRTVSGPNNEQFF | TGTGCCAGCAGAACAGTTAGCGGGCCGAACAATGAGCAGTTCTTC
TRBJ2-7 | TRBV20-1 | TRBD2 | many | CSATSPGLATKPGEQYF | TGCAGTGCTACCTCCCCGGGACTAGCGACTAAACCGGGCGAGCAGTACTTC
TRBJ2-7 | TRBV28 | TRBD1 | many | CASSSLGTGNYEQYF | TGTGCCAGCAGTTCGCTTGGGACAGGAAACTACGAGCAGTACTTC